The 29 T cell receptor beta chains reported below all come from one sample, sequenced in a study of blood T cell repertoires in COVID-19. Generated by immunoSEQ multiplex PCR, the TCRdb table keeps only in-frame clones and is missing some. The data show fewer than 70,000 clones, around nine tenths seen once. The specimen sequenced was peripheral blood. The receptors stem from a human donor in a cohort sampled during active COVID-19.

This clone showed up just a few times. The rearrangement joins TRBV28 to TRBJ1-5, with TRBD1 as a possible D gene (5 bases). CDR3 length equals 14 residues. Trimming cost V 6 bases and J 1 base, with 10 bases left between them. Germline V gene sequence: CDR1 MDHEN, CDR2 SYDVKM. This chain's CDR3 is CASSTRQSNQPQHF. The CDR3 DNA reads as TGTGCCAGCAGCACCAGACAGAGCAATCAGCCCCAGCATTTT.

The chain joins TRBV29-1 to TRBJ2-1; 11 bases match TRBD2. The V gene's germline CDR1 is SQVTM and CDR2 ANQGSEA. The V gene end was trimmed by 8 bases and the J gene end by 4 bases; junction bases not matched to a gene: 4. The CDR3 is made up of 13 amino acids. Written as DNA, the CDR3 is TGCAGCCACTTAGCGGGGGGGTACAATGAGCAGTTCTTC. This sequence encodes CSHLAGGYNEQFF.

This chain links TRBV13 with TRBJ1-2; perhaps TRBD1 as D (5 bases). In germline, CDR1 is PRHDT, CDR2 FYEKMQ (reference sequence). The CDR3 is made up of 16 amino acids. V lost 5 bases to trimming and J lost 6 bases, with 22 bases between them. The CDR3 reads CASSQMDMGDFNGYTF. The DNA for the CDR3 is TGTGCCAGCAGCCAGATGGATATGGGGGACTTTAATGGCTACACCTTC.

The CDR3 DNA reads TGTGCCAGCAGCTTAAACGGGGGGCCCTACGAGCAGTACTTC. It specifies CASSLNGGPYEQYF. The chain employs TRBV7-3 and TRBJ2-7; D perhaps matches TRBD2 (7 bases). Germline V gene data show CDR1 as SGHTA and CDR2 as FQGTGA. There are 14 residues in the CDR3. The ends were cut back, 1 base at V and 2 bases at J, with 9 bases in the middle.

V gene TRBV9 combines with J gene TRBJ2-7, with D perhaps TRBD1 (5 bases). The CDR3 has 13 residues. CDR1 and CDR2 from the germline V gene are SGDLS and YYNGEE. V lost 3 bases to trimming and J lost 9 bases, with 16 bases between them. The CDR3 coding sequence is TGTGCCAGCAGCGCGGACATTCTCACGGGGCAGTACTTC. Translated: CASSADILTGQYF.

The V call is TRBV28, the J call TRBJ1-1; D gene uncertain. Germline assignment: CDR1 MDHEN and CDR2 SYDVKM. Trimming left V 2 bases short and J 6 bases short, with 10 bases between. There are 13 residues in the CDR3. This CDR3 reads CASSLNSGSEAFF. CDR3 sequence (DNA): TGTGCCAGCAGTTTAAATTCCGGGTCTGAAGCTTTCTTT. Supplemented by reference TRBV28 and TRBJ1-1, the full variable domain reads DVKVTQSSRYLVKRTGEKVFLECVQDMDHENMFWYRQDPGLGLRLIYFSYDVKMKEKGDIPEGYSVSREKKERFSLILESASTNQTSMYLCASSLNSGSEAFFGQGTRLTVV.

The chain combines TRBV11-3 with TRBJ1-6, with 9 bases that match TRBD1. Germline CDR1 and CDR2: SGHNT and YENEEA. The CDR3 has 17 amino acids. Trimming took 3 bases from V and 7 from J; bases not matched to a gene: 10. The CDR3 sequence: CASSFTRDRDLNSPLHF. The CDR3 DNA follows: TGTGCCAGCAGCTTTACCCGGGACAGGGATCTAAATTCACCCCTCCACTTT.

This clone was recorded a few times. The J gene is TRBJ2-7, the V gene TRBV3-1 (or the pseudogene TRBV3-2); 11 nucleotides line up with TRBD2. The germline V gene encodes CDR1 LGHDT and CDR2 YNNKEL (reference sequence). Unmatched junction bases numbered 2, after V lost 1 base and J lost 0 bases. The CDR3 is made up of 16 amino acids. Written as DNA, the CDR3 is TGTGCCAGCAGCCAAGGACTAGCGGGGACCTCCTACGAGCAGTACTTC. Residues: CASSQGLAGTSYEQYF.

This chain uses TRBV2 with TRBJ2-7; D not certain. Trimming stripped 2 bases from V and 7 bases from J, with 9 bases between. This CDR3 contains 12 residues. Germline CDR1 SNHLY, CDR2 FYNNEI. In nucleotides, the CDR3 is TGTGCCAGCAGTGAACTAGTCCGTGAGCAGTACTTC. Translation: CASSELVREQYF.

The chain has TRBV6-2 or TRBV6-3 and TRBJ2-6, with D uncertain. With 2 bases removed from V and 1 base from J, the gap between germline ends came to 12 bases. Germline V lookup: CDR1 MNHEY, CDR2 SVGEGT. The CDR3 length is 17 residues. CDR3 amino acids: CASSYGQALSGANVLTF. Written as DNA, the CDR3 is TGTGCCAGCAGTTACGGGCAGGCTTTATCTGGGGCCAACGTCCTGACTTTC.

This chain joins TRBV5-1 and TRBJ2-3, with D tentatively TRBD2 (6 bases). Trimming shortened V by 4 bases and J by 0 bases, and 9 bases separated the two germline ends. In germline, CDR1 is SGHRS, CDR2 YFSETQ. CDR3 size: 14 residues. CDR3 sequence (DNA): TGCGCCAGCAGCGCCGCGGGAAGCACAGATACGCAGTATTTT. Residues: CASSAAGSTDTQYF.

The gene calls are TRBV5-4 and TRBJ1-2; TRBD1 is a possible D gene (5 bases). Trimming took off 3 bases at V and 6 bases at J, with 18 bases between the two ends. Germline CDR1 is SGHNT and CDR2 is YYREEE (reference sequence). This CDR3 has 15 residues. The CDR3 spells CASSSIGGDLNGYTF. The CDR3, as DNA: TGTGCCAGCAGCTCGATTGGGGGGGACTTGAATGGCTACACCTTC.

The chain has TRBV25-1 and TRBJ1-5, with TRBD1 matching 7 bases. There are 13 residues in the CDR3. The germline gives CDR1 MGHDK, CDR2 SYGVNS. The junction had 4 bases not matched to a gene; V was cut back by 4 bases and J by 7 bases. CDR3 amino acids: CASSARGRQPQHF. The CDR3 nucleotides read TGTGCCAGCAGTGCAAGGGGGCGGCAGCCCCAGCATTTT.

CDR3 residues: CASTGGGSPPLHF. For the CDR3, the DNA is TGTGCCAGCACCGGAGGGGGCTCCCCACCCCTCCACTTT. The J gene is TRBJ1-6, the V gene TRBV2, with TRBD1 identical over 7 bases. The germline V gene encodes CDR1 SNHLY and CDR2 FYNNEI. J was trimmed by 11 bases and V by 7 bases; bases with no gene match: 8. There are 13 residues in the CDR3.

The chain has TRBV3-1 (or the pseudogene TRBV3-2) and TRBJ2-5; a weak D match, TRBD2 (6 bases). Germline assignment: CDR1 LGHDT and CDR2 YNNKEL (reference sequence). The CDR3 length is 15 residues. V dropped 4 bases and J dropped 0 bases, with 12 bases sitting between them. The CDR3 region has the DNA TGTGCCAGCAGCCCGGAGGGGCTTTACCAAGAGACCCAGTACTTC. It translates to CASSPEGLYQETQYF.

The genes are TRBV5-4 and TRBJ1-2; D is perhaps TRBD1 (6 bases). The germline CDR1 and CDR2 sequences are SGHNT and YYREEE (reference sequence). This CDR3 comprises 13 residues. The germline V and J ends were trimmed by 4 bases and 8 bases, with 15 bases remaining between them. This CDR3 is CASSHLQGNGYTF. The CDR3 DNA sequence: TGTGCCAGCAGCCACCTACAGGGTAACGGCTACACCTTC.

The rearrangement uses TRBV7-2 and TRBJ1-3; possibly TRBD1 for D (6 bases). Trimming stripped 5 bases from V and 1 base from J, with 12 bases between. CDR3 length: 15 amino acids. Per the germline V gene, CDR1 is SGHTA and CDR2 is FQGNSA. The CDR3 here is CASSIGTPSGNTIYF. The CDR3 nucleotides read TGTGCCAGCAGCATCGGGACACCTTCTGGAAACACCATATATTTT. Full variable domain (outside the CDR3, taken from reference TRBV7-2 and TRBJ1-3): GAGVSQSPSNKVTEKGKDVELRCDPISGHTALYWYRQSLGQGLEFLIYFQGNSAPDKSGLPSDRFSAERTGGSVSTLTIQRTQQEDSAVYLCASSIGTPSGNTIYFGEGSWLTVV.

Here the CDR3 reads CASTDRGGPPEAFF. CDR3 nucleotides: TGTGCCAGCACCGACAGGGGAGGGCCACCTGAAGCTTTCTTT. The chain couples TRBV7-9 to TRBJ1-1, with 8 bases that match TRBD1. Trimming removed 7 bases from V and 6 bases from J; junction bases left unmatched: 10. Looked up from germline, CDR1 is SEHNR and CDR2 is FQNEAQ (reference sequence). CDR3 size: 14 residues.

This clone occurred once. The chain combines TRBV5-4 with TRBJ2-3, with TRBD2 matching 12 bases. CDR1 is SGHNT, CDR2 YYREEE, per germline (reference sequence). The CDR3 spans 19 residues. V shed 5 bases and J 1 base; nucleotides not matched to a gene: 14. CDR3 nucleotide sequence: TGTGCCAGCAGACCGCCCCTAGCGGGGGGGGTGGAGCGCACAGATACGCAGTATTTT. Translated, it gives CASRPPLAGGVERTDTQYF.

The genes are TRBV6-2 or TRBV6-3 and TRBJ2-5; no clear D gene. V was pared by 1 base and J by 5 bases, with 5 bases between. The CDR3 runs to 12 residues. Germline lookup yields CDR1 MNHEY and CDR2 SVGEGT. The CDR3 DNA follows: TGTGCCAGCAGTTACTTTATGGAGACCCAGTACTTC. This sequence encodes CASSYFMETQYF.

The V call is TRBV13, the J call TRBJ1-2; D is uncertain. The CDR3 sequence is 14 residues long. Trimming stripped 1 base from V and 4 bases from J, with 10 bases between. The germline CDR1 and CDR2 sequences are PRHDT and FYEKMQ (reference sequence). The CDR3: CASSLAPSPYGYTF. CDR3 sequence (DNA): TGTGCCAGCAGCTTAGCTCCTTCCCCCTATGGCTACACCTTC.

The chain's CDR3 is CASSHNPETGSNYGYTF. In DNA, the CDR3 is TGTGCCAGCAGCCACAATCCGGAGACAGGGAGTAACTATGGCTACACCTTC. This chain connects TRBV9 to TRBJ1-2; 7 bases map to TRBD1. This CDR3 spans 17 amino acids. Looked up from germline, CDR1 is SGDLS and CDR2 is YYNGEE. The trim removed 4 bases at V and 1 base at J, leaving 13 bases unmatched.

The gene calls are TRBV12-3 or TRBV12-4 and TRBJ1-1; no clear D gene. Trimming removed 1 base at V and 7 bases at J, with 7 bases between. This CDR3 region has 12 residues. Here the CDR3 reads CASSLVIFEAFF. The CDR3, as DNA: TGTGCCAGCAGTTTAGTTATCTTTGAAGCTTTCTTT.

Here the CDR3 reads CASSTLQGGASNSPLHF. The CDR3 bases are TGTGCCAGCAGCACGTTACAGGGGGGCGCTTCCAATTCACCCCTCCACTTT. The chain links TRBV9 to TRBJ1-6, with 8 bases identical to TRBD1. The CDR3 spans 17 residues. CDR1 is SGDLS, CDR2 YYNGEE, per germline. With 4 bases clipped from V and 7 bases from J, the junction kept 13 bases outside the gene matches.

J is TRBJ1-4 and V is TRBV4-2; D might be TRBD1 (5 bases). CDR3 length: 15 residues. Deletions cut 0 bases from V and 7 bases from J, with 12 bases between. Germline assignment: CDR1 LGHNA and CDR2 YNFKEQ. Here the CDR3 DNA reads TGTGCCAGCAGCCAAGACTGGGGGGGGAGTGAAAAACTGTTTTTT. Translating gives CASSQDWGGSEKLFF.

This clone was detected once. The chain recombines TRBV9 with TRBJ2-1, with 7 nucleotides matching TRBD1. The germline CDR1 and CDR2 sequences are SGDLS and YYNGEE. The trim removed 0 bases at V and 0 bases at J, leaving 3 bases unmatched. The CDR3 runs 16 residues. The CDR3 loop is CASSVEGALSYNEQFF. CDR3 DNA sequence: TGTGCCAGCAGCGTAGAGGGGGCCCTCTCCTACAATGAGCAGTTCTTC.

In this sample, this clone turned up once. The chain is built from TRBV15 and TRBJ2-7; 9 bases are a match to TRBD1. The CDR3 extends over 13 amino acids. The germline V gene has CDR1 LNHNV and CDR2 YYDKDF (reference sequence). Trimming took 8 bases from V and 1 from J; bases not matched to a gene: 3. Here the CDR3 DNA reads TGTGCCACCCGACAGGGGGTTTCCTACGAGCAGTACTTC. Protein product: CATRQGVSYEQYF.

The rearrangement joins TRBV4-3 to TRBJ2-7, with TRBD2 matching 9 bases. V trimming: 0 bases; J trimming: 0 bases; junction bases outside the gene matches: 9. The CDR3 sequence is 18 residues long. Germline lookup yields CDR1 LGHNA and CDR2 YSLEER. The CDR3 sequence: CASSQDLDLAGSSYEQYF. In DNA form, the CDR3 reads TGCGCCAGCAGCCAAGATTTAGATCTAGCGGGAAGCTCCTACGAGCAGTACTTC.

The chain carries TRBV6-2 or TRBV6-3 and TRBJ2-3, with 12 bases fitting TRBD2. CDR3 size: 19 residues. Germline-derived CDR1 and CDR2 are MNHEY and SVGEGT. The ends lost 0 bases at V and 3 bases at J; junction bases unmatched: 10. The CDR3 coding sequence is TGTGCCAGCAGTTACTCGCGGCTAGCGGGGGGGCTGAAGACAGATACGCAGTATTTT. Translated: CASSYSRLAGGLKTDTQYF.